What follows describes a single TCR beta chain. The antigen is not known. Sequencing used immunoSEQ multiplex PCR; TCRdb keeps in-frame clones, though not all of them. The table lists tens of thousands of clones, around 73% of them singletons. This sample stems from a study of T cell responses to AZD1222 COVID-19 vaccine. Study results and caveats: Dominant at 160-218 and 743-854, vaccine-associated CD4 TCRs also spanned spike. Among the donors, most were white British and more were female, and clonal diversity was possibly underestimated.

V shed 4 bases, J shed 5 bases, and the junction held 8 bases outside the gene matches. There are 16 residues in the CDR3. CDR1 is SGHTA and CDR2 is FQGNSA in the germline V gene. This sample comprised peripheral blood, obtained on day 0 of AZD1222 vaccination. The rearrangement uses TRBV7-2 and TRBJ2-5; the match to TRBD1 covers 12 bases. The TCR was taken from an adult in good health. For the CDR3, the DNA is TGTGCCAGCAGCTCGAACCGGGACAGGGGGCGGGAGACCCAGTACTTC. Translation gives CASSSNRDRGRETQYF.